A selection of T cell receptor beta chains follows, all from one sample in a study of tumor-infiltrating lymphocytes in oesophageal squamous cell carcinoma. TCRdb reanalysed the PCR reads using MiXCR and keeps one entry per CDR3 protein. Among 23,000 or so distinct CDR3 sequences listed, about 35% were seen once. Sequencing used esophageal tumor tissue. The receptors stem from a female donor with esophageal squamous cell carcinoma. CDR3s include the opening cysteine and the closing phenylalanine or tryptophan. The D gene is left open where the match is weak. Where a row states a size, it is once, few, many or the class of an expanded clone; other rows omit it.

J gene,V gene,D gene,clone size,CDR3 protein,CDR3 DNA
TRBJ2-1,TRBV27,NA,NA,CASSSAGSNEQFF,TGTGCCAGCAGTTCCGCAGGTTCAAATGAGCAGTTCTTC
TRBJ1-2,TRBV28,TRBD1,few,CASREGQGTRYTF,TGTGCCAGCAGAGAGGGACAGGGAACTCGCTACACCTTC
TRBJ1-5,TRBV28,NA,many,CASSLLGSQPQHF,TGTGCCAGCAGTTTGTTAGGGTCTCAGCCCCAGCATTTT
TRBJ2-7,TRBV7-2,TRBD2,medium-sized,CASKIAGPYEQYF,TGTGCCAGCAAAATAGCGGGGCCCTACGAGCAGTACTTC
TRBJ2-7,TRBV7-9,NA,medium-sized,CASTFQNISGTLPYEQYF,TGTGCCAGCACCTTTCAAAACATATCCGGGACGTTGCCCTACGAGCAGTACTTC
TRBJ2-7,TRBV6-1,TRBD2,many,CASSVGLAIYEQYF,TGTGCCAGCAGTGTGGGACTAGCTATCTACGAGCAGTACTTC
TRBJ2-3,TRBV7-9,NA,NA,CASSFGQGTDTQYF,TGTGCCAGCAGCTTCGGGCAGGGAACAGATACGCAGTATTTT
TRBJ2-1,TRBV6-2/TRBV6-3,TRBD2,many,CASRTSGKYNEQFF,TGTGCCAGCAGGACTAGCGGGAAATACAATGAGCAGTTCTTC
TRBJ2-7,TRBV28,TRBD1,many,CASSFGGQGAYEQYF,TGTGCCAGCAGTTTTGGAGGACAGGGGGCCTACGAGCAGTACTTC
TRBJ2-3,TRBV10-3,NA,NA,CAISVKAPSESTDTQYF,TGTGCCATCAGTGTAAAGGCCCCTAGCGAGAGCACAGATACGCAGTATTTT
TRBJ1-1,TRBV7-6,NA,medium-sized,CASSLTSAEAFF,TGTGCCAGCAGCTTAACTTCGGCTGAAGCTTTCTTT
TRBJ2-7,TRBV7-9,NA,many,CASSLYRGGFYNEQYF,TGTGCCAGCAGCTTATATAGGGGGGGGTTTTACAATGAGCAGTACTTC
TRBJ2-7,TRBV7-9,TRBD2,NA,CASSPAASGIFWNEQYF,TGTGCCAGCAGCCCAGCAGCTAGCGGGATCTTCTGGAATGAGCAGTACTTC
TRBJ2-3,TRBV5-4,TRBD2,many,CASSGALAVGVGTDTQYF,TGTGCCAGCAGCGGGGCGCTAGCGGTGGGAGTTGGCACAGATACGCAGTATTTT
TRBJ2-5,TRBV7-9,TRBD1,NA,CASSLVGQNLQETQYF,TGTGCCAGCAGCTTAGTGGGACAGAATCTCCAAGAGACCCAGTACTTC
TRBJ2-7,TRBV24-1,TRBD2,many,CATSASGYEQYF,TGTGCCACCAGTGCTAGCGGGTACGAGCAGTACTTC
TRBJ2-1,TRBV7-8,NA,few,CASSYVSNEQFF,TGTGCCAGCAGTTACGTCTCCAATGAGCAGTTCTTC
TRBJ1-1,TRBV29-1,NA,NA,CSVGLGAIGTEAFF,TGCAGCGTTGGGCTCGGCGCCATAGGCACTGAAGCTTTCTTT
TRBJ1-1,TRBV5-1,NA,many,CASSLDPPHTEAFF,TGCGCCAGCAGCTTGGATCCCCCGCACACTGAAGCTTTCTTT
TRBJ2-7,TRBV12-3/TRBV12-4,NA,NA,CASSFVAPHEQYF,TGTGCCAGCAGTTTCGTAGCGCCCCACGAGCAGTACTTC
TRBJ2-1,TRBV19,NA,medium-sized,CASSMDVEQFF,TGTGCCAGTAGTATGGATGTAGAGCAGTTCTTC
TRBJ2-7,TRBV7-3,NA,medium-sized,CASSYGPLGAFPPYEQYF,TGTGCCAGCAGCTATGGTCCTTTGGGCGCGTTTCCTCCCTACGAGCAGTACTTC
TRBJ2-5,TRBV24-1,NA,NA,CATSDPGETQYF,TGTGCCACCAGTGATCCGGGAGAGACCCAGTACTTC
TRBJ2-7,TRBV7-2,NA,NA,CASSAPLTNHEQYF,TGTGCCAGCAGCGCCCCCCTGACAAACCACGAGCAGTACTTC